Here is one T cell receptor (beta chain) with its context. CDR1 is MNHNS, CDR2 SASEGT, per germline. The CDR3 length is 15 residues. Germline trimming cut 7 bases from V and 4 bases from J; bases unmatched to any gene: 9. Data came from immunoSEQ multiplex PCR; TCRdb stores just in-frame clones and leaves some out. This table holds 550,000 to 600,000 clones, around three quarters found once. This specimen comes from a study of shared clonotypes between healthy human individuals. Sequencing input: PBMCs. The receptor's source is a woman aged 40 to 55 in good health. Some clones in this sample may be carry-over from other donors' samples. This chain uses TRBV6-1 with TRBJ2-1; TRBD1 matches 8 bases. The CDR3 protein is CASKVQRTGYNEQFF. The CDR3 DNA follows: TGTGCCAGCAAGGTCCAGCGGACAGGGTACAATGAGCAGTTCTTC.